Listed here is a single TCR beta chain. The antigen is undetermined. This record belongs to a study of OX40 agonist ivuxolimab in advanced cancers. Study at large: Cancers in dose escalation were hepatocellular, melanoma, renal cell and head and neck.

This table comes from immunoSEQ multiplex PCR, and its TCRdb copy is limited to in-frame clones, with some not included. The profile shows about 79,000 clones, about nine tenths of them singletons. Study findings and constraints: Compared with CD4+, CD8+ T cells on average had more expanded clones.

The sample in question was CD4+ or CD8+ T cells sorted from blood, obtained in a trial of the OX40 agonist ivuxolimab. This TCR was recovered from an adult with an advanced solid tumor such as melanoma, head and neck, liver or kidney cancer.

CDR3 sequence reads: CASSLVRVTEAFF. The CDR3 DNA is TGTGCCAGCAGCTTAGTGAGGGTTACTGAAGCTTTCTTT. The chain carries TRBV7-8 and TRBJ1-1, with D hard to call. Germline-derived CDR1 and CDR2 are SGHVS and FQNEAQ. Deletions cut 1 base from V and 5 bases from J, with 8 bases between. The CDR3 covers 13 residues.